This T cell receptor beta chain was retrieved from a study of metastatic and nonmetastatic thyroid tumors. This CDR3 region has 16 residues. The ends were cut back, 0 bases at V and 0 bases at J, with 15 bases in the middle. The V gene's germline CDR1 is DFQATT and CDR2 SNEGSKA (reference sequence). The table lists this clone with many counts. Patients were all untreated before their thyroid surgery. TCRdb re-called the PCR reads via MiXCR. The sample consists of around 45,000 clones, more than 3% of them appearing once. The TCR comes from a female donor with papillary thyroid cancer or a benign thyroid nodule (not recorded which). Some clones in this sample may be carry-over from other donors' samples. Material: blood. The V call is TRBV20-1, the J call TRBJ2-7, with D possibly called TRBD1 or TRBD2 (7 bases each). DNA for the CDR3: TGCAGTGCTAGAGATCAGGGGGGGCGGTTCTCCTACGAGCAGTACTTC. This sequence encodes CSARDQGGRFSYEQYF.